This TCR beta chain was recorded in a study of cytomegalovirus exposure and HLA in healthy donors. Study observations and caveats: Accurate prediction of HLA-A and HLA-B alleles (for most subjects) was reportedly achieved from TCR beta sequences. Some V segments, including TRBV6-2 and TRBV6-3, were excluded as indistinguishable.

Of note for this clone: Its specificity is not known.

The primer mix had 60 Vbeta and 13 Jbeta primers. Profiled with immunoSEQ multiplex PCR; TCRdb holds only in-frame clones, not every one. The sample holds 100,000 to 150,000 clones, 80% seen once. Germline assignment: CDR1 LNHDA and CDR2 SQIVND (reference sequence). V was pared by 6 bases and J by 4 bases, with 9 bases of the junction left unmatched. The CDR3 consists of 15 residues. This TCR came from a man between 25 and 39 years old in good health and CMV-seropositive. This sequence joins TRBV19 and TRBJ1-5; 7 nucleotides line up with TRBD1. Sequenced material: PBMCs. The CDR3 region is CASRLTGIGNQPQHF. The CDR3 DNA is TGTGCCAGTAGGCTGACAGGGATTGGAAATCAGCCCCAGCATTTT.